This record concerns one T cell receptor (beta chain) sequence. Its target is unknown. Primed by a sample-barcoded 5' primer and a J-beta primer mix, a second PCR proceeded for about 7 to 12 cycles. TCRdb itself ran the 5' RACE reads through MiXCR, one entry per CDR3 protein. The sample carries approximately 1.5 million distinct CDR3 sequences, roughly 30% recorded once. The data were obtained in a study of blood T cells in healthy people across ages. Study-level background: About one barcoded beta molecule per two T cells came from capture by template switching.

Approximately 9.2 milliliters was the volume of peripheral blood drawn from each donor. The study's findings and limits: Naive and antigen-experienced cells could not be conclusively compared, given unsorted PBMCs.

V lost 4 bases, J lost 1 base, and 11 bases lay in between. Looked up from germline, CDR1 is SGHKS and CDR2 is YYEKEE (reference sequence). CDR3 length: 15 residues. V is TRBV5-5 and J is TRBJ2-2; D gene ambiguous. The source is a woman under 40 in good health. Sequenced sample: blood. The CDR3 DNA is TGTGCCAGCAGCATACACACCAAGAACACCGGGGAGCTGTTTTTT. Its protein product is CASSIHTKNTGELFF.